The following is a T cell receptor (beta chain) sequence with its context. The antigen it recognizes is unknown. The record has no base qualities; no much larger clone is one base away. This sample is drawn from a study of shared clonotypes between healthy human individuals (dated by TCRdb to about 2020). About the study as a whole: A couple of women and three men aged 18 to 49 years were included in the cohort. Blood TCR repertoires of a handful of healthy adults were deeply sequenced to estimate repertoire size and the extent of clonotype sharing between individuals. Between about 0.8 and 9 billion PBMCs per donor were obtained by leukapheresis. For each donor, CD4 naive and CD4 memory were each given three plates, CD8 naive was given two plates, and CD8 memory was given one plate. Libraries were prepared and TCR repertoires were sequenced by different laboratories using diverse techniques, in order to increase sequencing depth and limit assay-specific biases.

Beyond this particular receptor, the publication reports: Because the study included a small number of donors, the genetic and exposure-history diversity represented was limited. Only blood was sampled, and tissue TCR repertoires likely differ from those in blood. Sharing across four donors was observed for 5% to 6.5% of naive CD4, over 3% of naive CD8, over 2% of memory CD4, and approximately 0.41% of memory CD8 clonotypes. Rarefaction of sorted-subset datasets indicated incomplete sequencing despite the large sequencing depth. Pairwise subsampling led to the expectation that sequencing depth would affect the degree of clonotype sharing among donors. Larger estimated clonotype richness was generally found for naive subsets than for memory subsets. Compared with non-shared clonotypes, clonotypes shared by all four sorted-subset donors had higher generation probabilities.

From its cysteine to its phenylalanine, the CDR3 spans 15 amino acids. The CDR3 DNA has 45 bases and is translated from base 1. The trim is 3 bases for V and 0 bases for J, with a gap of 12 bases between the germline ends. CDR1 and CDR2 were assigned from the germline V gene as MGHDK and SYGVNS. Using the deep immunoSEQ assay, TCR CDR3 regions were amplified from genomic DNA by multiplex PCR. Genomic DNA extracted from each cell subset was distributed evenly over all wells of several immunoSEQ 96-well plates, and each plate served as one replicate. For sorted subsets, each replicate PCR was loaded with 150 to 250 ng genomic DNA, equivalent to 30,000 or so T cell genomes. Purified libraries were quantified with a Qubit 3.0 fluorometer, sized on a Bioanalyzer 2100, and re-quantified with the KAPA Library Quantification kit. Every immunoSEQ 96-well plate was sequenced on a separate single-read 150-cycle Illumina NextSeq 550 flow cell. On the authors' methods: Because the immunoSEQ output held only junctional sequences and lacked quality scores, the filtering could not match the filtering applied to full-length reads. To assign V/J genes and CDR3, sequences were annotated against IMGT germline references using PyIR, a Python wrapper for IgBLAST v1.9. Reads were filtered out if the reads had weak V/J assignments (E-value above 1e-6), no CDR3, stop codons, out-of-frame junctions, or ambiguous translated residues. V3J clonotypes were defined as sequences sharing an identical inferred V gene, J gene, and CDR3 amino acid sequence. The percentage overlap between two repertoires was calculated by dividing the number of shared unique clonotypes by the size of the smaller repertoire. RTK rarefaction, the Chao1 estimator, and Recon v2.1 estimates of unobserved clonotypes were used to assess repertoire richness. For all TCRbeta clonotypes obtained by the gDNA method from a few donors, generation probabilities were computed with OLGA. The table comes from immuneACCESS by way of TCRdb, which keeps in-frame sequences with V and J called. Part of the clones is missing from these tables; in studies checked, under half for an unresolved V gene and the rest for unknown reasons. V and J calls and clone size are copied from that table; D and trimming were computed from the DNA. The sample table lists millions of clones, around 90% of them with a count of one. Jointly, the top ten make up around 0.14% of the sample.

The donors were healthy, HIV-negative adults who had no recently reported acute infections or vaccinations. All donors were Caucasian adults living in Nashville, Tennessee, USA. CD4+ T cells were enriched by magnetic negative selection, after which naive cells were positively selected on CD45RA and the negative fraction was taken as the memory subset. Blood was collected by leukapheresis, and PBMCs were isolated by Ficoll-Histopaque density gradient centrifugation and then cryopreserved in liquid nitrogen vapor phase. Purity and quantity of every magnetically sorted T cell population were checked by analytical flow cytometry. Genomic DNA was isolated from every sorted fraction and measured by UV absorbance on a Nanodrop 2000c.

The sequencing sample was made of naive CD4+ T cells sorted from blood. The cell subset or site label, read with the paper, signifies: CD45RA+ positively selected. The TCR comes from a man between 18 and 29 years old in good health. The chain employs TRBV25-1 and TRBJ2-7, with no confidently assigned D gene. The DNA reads TGTGCCAGCAGTGACACGGGCAGAAGCTCCTACGAGCAGTACTTC. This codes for CASSDTGRSSYEQYF.